The count of the clone carrying this T cell receptor beta chain is one. V was cut by 9 bases and J by 4 bases, with 12 bases left in between. CDR3 length: 13 amino acids. Germline V gene data show CDR1 as KGHDR and CDR2 as SFDVKD. In the source study's methods: For nucleated cells, counts were estimated from reference gene primer amplification. Sequenced by immunoSEQ multiplex PCR; TCRdb stores in-frame clones only, minus some. V and J calls and clone size are as listed in that table; D and trimming were resolved from the DNA. In the table there are 150,000 to 200,000 clones, more than 75% of which are singletons. The Seattle patients, enrolled during active infection, were followed longitudinally. The source of the sample is a study of blood T cell repertoires in COVID-19. Looking at the study overall: Samples of COVID-19 (acute and convalescent) were obtained from the United States, Italy and Spain. From T cells, B-cell-depleted T cells, or PBMCs came the material, which was cDNA or gDNA.

The specimen sequenced was peripheral blood. This clonotype was sampled from a woman between 65 and 79 years old with COVID-19, enrolled during active disease. The chain uses TRBV24-1 and TRBJ2-1; D is possibly TRBD2 (6 bases). CDR3 residues: CATEAAGYNEQFF. The CDR3 bases are TGTGCCACCGAAGCGGCGGGGTACAATGAGCAGTTCTTC.